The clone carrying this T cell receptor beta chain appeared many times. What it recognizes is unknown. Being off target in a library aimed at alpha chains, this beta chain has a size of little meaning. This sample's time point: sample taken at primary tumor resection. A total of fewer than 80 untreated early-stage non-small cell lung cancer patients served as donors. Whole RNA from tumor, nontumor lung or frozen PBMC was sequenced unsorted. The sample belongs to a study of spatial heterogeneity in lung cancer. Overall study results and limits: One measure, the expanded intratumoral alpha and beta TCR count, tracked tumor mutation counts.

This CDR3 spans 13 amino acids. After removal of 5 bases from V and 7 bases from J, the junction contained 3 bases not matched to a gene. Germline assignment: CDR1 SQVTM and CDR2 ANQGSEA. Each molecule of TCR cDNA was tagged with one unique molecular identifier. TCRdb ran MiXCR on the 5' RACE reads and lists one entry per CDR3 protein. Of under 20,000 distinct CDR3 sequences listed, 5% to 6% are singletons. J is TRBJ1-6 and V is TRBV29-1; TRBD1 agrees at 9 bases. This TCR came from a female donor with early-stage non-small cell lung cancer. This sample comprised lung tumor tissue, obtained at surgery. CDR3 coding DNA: TGCAGCGTTCGGACAGGGGAAAATTCACCCCTCCACTTT. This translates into CSVRTGENSPLHF.